Listed below are T cell receptor beta chains from one sample, sequenced in a study of regulatory T cells in long-lasting Graves disease. TCRdb reprocessed the multiplex PCR reads with MiXCR, giving one entry per CDR3 protein. This sample has 400,000 or so distinct CDR3 sequences, with around 22% found just once. Sample: peripheral blood mononuclear cells (PBMCs), taken when the disease was refractory, from a patient treated with antithyroid drugs. The receptors were sampled from a female donor with Graves disease. The CDR3 runs from the conserved cysteine through the conserved F or W. The D gene is left open where the match is weak. Clone size, where shown, is once, few, many, or a class for clones that have expanded.

cdr3_aa | cdr3_nt | clone_size | j_call | d_call | v_call
CASSSGTVQETQYF | TGTGCCAGCAGTTCCGGGACAGTCCAAGAGACCCAGTACTTC | many | TRBJ2-5 | TRBD1 | TRBV5-4
CATSRGEDRQETQYF | TGTGCCACCAGCAGAGGAGAAGACAGACAAGAGACCCAGTACTTC | NA | TRBJ2-5 | NA | TRBV15
CASSYVTGARSKNIQYF | TGTGCCAGCAGTTACGTCACAGGGGCTCGATCCAAAAACATTCAGTACTTC | many | TRBJ2-4 | TRBD1 | TRBV6-9
CASSPGTATHLSGNTIYF | TGTGCCAGCAGCCCAGGGACAGCCACACATCTCTCTGGAAACACCATATATTTT | few | TRBJ1-3 | TRBD1 | TRBV16
CASSAEQGSTNEKLFF | TGTGCCAGCAGTGCCGAACAGGGTTCAACTAATGAAAAACTGTTTTTT | many | TRBJ1-4 | NA | TRBV2
CASSPEGSGELFF | TGTGCCAGCAGCCCTGAGGGGTCCGGGGAGCTGTTTTTT | many | TRBJ2-2 | NA | TRBV2
CASSSVGVDTEAFF | TGTGCCAGCAGTTCTGTAGGGGTAGATACTGAAGCTTTCTTT | NA | TRBJ1-1 | NA | TRBV6-9
CASSVWGGQETQYF | TGTGCCAGCAGCGTGTGGGGGGGGCAAGAGACCCAGTACTTC | NA | TRBJ2-5 | TRBD2 | TRBV9
CSVGMGPNTEAFF | TGCAGCGTTGGGATGGGGCCGAACACTGAAGCTTTCTTT | few | TRBJ1-1 | NA | TRBV29-1
CASSFNSIGDTQYF | TGCGCCAGCAGCTTTAACTCTATCGGAGATACGCAGTATTTT | NA | TRBJ2-3 | NA | TRBV5-1
CSARSGTGDVQPQHF | TGCAGTGCTAGGTCCGGGACAGGGGATGTGCAGCCCCAGCATTTT | many | TRBJ1-5 | TRBD1 | TRBV20-1
CSATNQLSYEQYF | TGCAGTGCAACTAACCAACTCTCCTACGAGCAGTACTTC | NA | TRBJ2-7 | NA | TRBV20-1
CASSSTLEGQPQHF | TGTGCCAGCAGTAGCACTCTTGAGGGCCAGCCCCAGCATTTT | many | TRBJ1-5 | NA | TRBV28
CSARVGTGRAEAFF | TGCAGTGCTAGAGTTGGGACAGGGAGAGCTGAAGCTTTCTTT | many | TRBJ1-1 | TRBD1 | TRBV20-1